This is a list of T cell receptor beta chains from one sample in a study of blood T cell repertoires in COVID-19. Repertoires were generated with immunoSEQ multiplex PCR, while TCRdb's copy carries only in-frame clones and drops some. This table has approximately 490,000 clones, less than 90% appearing once. Sequencing used PBMCs or T cells enriched from blood (not recorded which). Receptors were obtained from a woman aged 55-75 years who had recovered from COVID-19. The CDR3 runs from the conserved cysteine through the conserved F or W. The order of the fields is V gene, J gene, D gene, clone size, CDR3 protein, CDR3 DNA. The D gene is left open where the match is weak. Size is stated for part of the rows, as once, few or many counts, or as a class when the clone is expanded.

TRBV2	TRBJ1-2	TRBD1	NA	CASSDLRTGLNYGYTF	TGTGCCAGCAGTGATTTGCGGACAGGGCTTAACTATGGCTACACCTTC
TRBV6-1	TRBJ1-2	TRBD1	once	CASSERPGGGDGYTF	TGTGCCAGCAGTGAAAGGCCAGGGGGAGGCGATGGCTACACCTTC
TRBV2	TRBJ1-1	NA	few	CASTGSGAEAFF	TGTGCCAGCACAGGGTCAGGGGCTGAAGCTTTCTTT
TRBV14	TRBJ1-2	TRBD1	NA	CASSSRTGTGYGYTF	TGTGCCAGCAGCTCCCGGACAGGGACCGGCTATGGCTACACCTTC
TRBV7-7	TRBJ2-2	TRBD2	NA	CASSLRTSGTGELFF	TGTGCCAGCAGCTTACGAACTAGCGGTACCGGGGAGCTGTTTTTT
TRBV3-1/TRBV3-2	TRBJ2-1	NA	NA	CASSQVDSKFYNEQFF	TGTGCCAGCAGCCAAGTGGACTCGAAATTTTACAATGAGCAGTTCTTC
TRBV12-5	TRBJ2-3	TRBD2	many	CASGLGASGGHTSTDTQYF	TGTGCTAGTGGTCTAGGTGCTAGCGGGGGACACACATCCACAGATACGCAGTATTTT
TRBV19	TRBJ2-1	NA	NA	CASATRSYNEQFF	TGTGCCAGCGCGACTAGATCCTACAATGAGCAGTTCTTC
TRBV3-1/TRBV3-2	TRBJ2-1	NA	once	CASSHRGSYNEQFF	TGTGCCAGCAGCCACAGGGGATCCTACAATGAGCAGTTCTTC
TRBV2	TRBJ2-5	TRBD1	NA	CASRAGQGILETQYF	TGTGCCAGCAGGGCGGGACAGGGTATTTTGGAGACCCAGTACTTC
TRBV9	TRBJ2-2	TRBD2	NA	CASSVGLAGKNTGELFF	TGTGCCAGCAGCGTTGGACTAGCGGGGAAGAACACCGGGGAGCTGTTTTTT
TRBV2	TRBJ1-5	NA	NA	CASSEGGNQPQHF	TGTGCCAGCAGTGAAGGAGGGAACCAGCCCCAGCATTTT
TRBV18	TRBJ2-2	TRBD1	NA	CASSRQGSAGELFF	TGTGCCAGCTCCAGACAGGGGTCGGCCGGGGAGCTGTTTTTT
TRBV18	TRBJ2-5	NA	NA	CASSPRAGNQETQYF	TGTGCCAGCTCACCCCGAGCCGGGAACCAAGAGACCCAGTACTTC
TRBV6-5	TRBJ1-2	NA	NA	CASSTTAYYGYTF	TGTGCCAGCAGTACAACCGCATACTATGGCTACACCTTC
TRBV24-1	TRBJ2-2	NA	NA	CATSEVRAGWGTGELFF	TGTGCCACCAGTGAAGTCAGGGCAGGGTGGGGCACCGGGGAGCTGTTTTTT
TRBV5-4	TRBJ2-6	NA	NA	CASSTPSGWVVGANVLTF	TGTGCCAGCAGCACCCCCTCCGGGTGGGTCGTGGGGGCCAACGTCCTGACTTTC